Listed here are 14 T cell receptor beta chains from one sample, sequenced in a study of blood T cell repertoires in COVID-19. TCRdb's copy holds only in-frame clones and misses some; the assay was immunoSEQ multiplex PCR. In the table there are under 500,000 clones, around 91% of which are singletons. Sequences were obtained from PBMCs or T cells enriched from blood (not recorded which). These receptors came from a man aged 30 to 39 who had recovered from COVID-19.

The chain employs TRBV25-1 and TRBJ2-7; 7 bases map to TRBD2. The CDR3 consists of 15 residues. Per the germline V gene, CDR1 is MGHDK and CDR2 is SYGVNS. V shed 4 bases and J 4 bases; nucleotides not matched to a gene: 10. In DNA form, the CDR3 reads TGTGCCAGCAGTGTCTTAGCGAGGGAGGGATACGAGCAGTACTTC. Translation: CASSVLAREGYEQYF.

The V gene is TRBV5-4, the J gene TRBJ1-2; 10 bases agree with TRBD1. V shed 4 bases, J shed 6 bases, and the junction held 9 bases outside the gene matches. The CDR3 has 15 amino acids. The germline V gene has CDR1 SGHNT and CDR2 YYREEE (reference sequence). The CDR3 is CASSRPMTGGNGYTF. CDR3 in DNA: TGTGCCAGCAGCAGACCCATGACAGGGGGCAATGGCTACACCTTC. Using reference TRBV5-4 and TRBJ1-2 for the parts outside the CDR3, the full variable domain is ETGVTQSPTHLIKTRGQQVTLRCSSQSGHNTVSWYQQALGQGPQFIFQYYREEENGRGNFPPRFSGLQFPNYSSELNVNALELDDSALYLCASSRPMTGGNGYTFGSGTRLTVV.

This chain links TRBV4-1 with TRBJ1-5; 8 bases map to TRBD1. The V gene end was trimmed by 1 base and the J gene end by 0 bases; junction bases not matched to a gene: 5. The CDR3 loop spans 17 amino acids. Germline V gene lookup returns CDR1 MGHRA and CDR2 YSYEKL. CDR3 coding DNA: TGCGCCAGCAGCCAAGTTGGACAGGGACCTAGCAATCAGCCCCAGCATTTT. Protein sequence: CASSQVGQGPSNQPQHF.

The V call is TRBV28, the J call TRBJ2-2; no clear D gene. The CDR3 is made up of 12 amino acids. Germline CDR1 is MDHEN and CDR2 is SYDVKM. V lost 4 bases and J lost 5, with 5 bases in between. CDR3 coding DNA: TGTGCCAGCAGTTACACAACCGGGGAGCTGTTTTTT. This encodes CASSYTTGELFF.

The chain links TRBV4-1 to TRBJ2-5; D remains ambiguous. The V end lost 0 bases, the J end lost 1 base, and 9 bases lay between the germline ends. Germline loops: CDR1 MGHRA, CDR2 YSYEKL. This CDR3 comprises 15 residues. CDR3 loop: CASSQDENLQETQYF. The CDR3 DNA sequence: TGCGCCAGCAGCCAAGACGAGAACCTCCAAGAGACCCAGTACTTC.

The rearrangement uses TRBV3-1 (or the pseudogene TRBV3-2) and TRBJ2-7; 9 nucleotides line up with TRBD2. This CDR3 comprises 14 residues. The V gene's germline CDR1 is LGHDT and CDR2 YNNKEL (reference sequence). The J segment lost 7 bases and the V segment lost 4 bases, leaving 8 bases of the junction unmatched. The CDR3 loop is CASSRQREVEEQYF. The CDR3 DNA is TGTGCCAGCAGCCGCCAGCGGGAGGTGGAAGAGCAGTACTTC.

This chain connects TRBV14 to TRBJ2-1; TRBD2 matches at 16 bases. The CDR3 runs 19 residues. Losses at the gene ends were 4 bases for V and 5 bases for J; bases not matched to a gene: 11. Germline V gene lookup returns CDR1 SGHDN and CDR2 FVKESK. The CDR3 nucleotides are TGTGCCAGCAGCCGCCCCGGGGGGACTAGCGGGAGGGTTGACAATGAGCAGTTCTTC. Translated: CASSRPGGTSGRVDNEQFF.

This clone was observed once. The genes are TRBV21-1 and TRBJ2-2; the table assigns TRBD1, which was not confirmed against the DNA. TRBV21-1 is termed a pseudogene. This CDR3 has 16 residues. This CDR3 reads CASSTVETANTGELFF. The CDR3 DNA reads TGTGCCAGCAGTACCGTGGAGACAGCGAACACCGGGGAGCTGTTTTTT.

This rearrangement joins TRBV11-2 to TRBJ2-3; a weak D match, TRBD2 (6 bases). This CDR3 contains 16 residues. Germline V lookup: CDR1 SGHAT, CDR2 FQNNGV. V was shortened by 3 bases and J by 0 bases, with 13 bases between the two germline ends. Here the CDR3 DNA reads TGTGCCAGCAGCTTCGATGGGACTTATAGCACAGATACGCAGTATTTT. Translated: CASSFDGTYSTDTQYF.

The chain couples TRBV28 to TRBJ2-2, with a tentative D call TRBD1 (6 bases). V was clipped by 7 bases and J by 0 bases, with 15 bases between them. This CDR3 is 16 amino acids long. The germline V gene has CDR1 MDHEN and CDR2 SYDVKM. CDR3 amino acids: CASTTPGTPNTGELFF. The CDR3, as DNA: TGTGCCAGCACCACCCCGGGGACACCGAACACCGGGGAGCTGTTTTTT.

This chain links TRBV18 with TRBJ1-2; possibly TRBD1 for D (5 bases). CDR1 is KGHSH, CDR2 LQKENI, per germline. This CDR3 has 14 amino acids. Trimming pared 3 bases from V and 8 bases from J, leaving 16 bases between. The CDR3 nucleotides read TGTGCCAGCTCACCCGGAGACCTAGGGGCGGGCTACACCTTC. Its protein product is CASSPGDLGAGYTF.

This clone has only a few counts. The rearrangement joins TRBV7-9 to TRBJ1-3, with 8 bases lining up with TRBD1. CDR1 and CDR2 from the germline V gene are SEHNR and FQNEAQ (reference sequence). The CDR3 runs 18 residues. J lost 4 bases, V lost 2 bases, and 13 bases had no gene match. The CDR3 DNA reads as TGTGCCAGCAGCTTACCCCAGTCGGGCAGGGGGCAAGGAAACACCATATATTTT. Amino acids: CASSLPQSGRGQGNTIYF.

V is TRBV7-9 and J is TRBJ1-4; no reliable D call. Trimming removed 0 bases from V and 0 bases from J, with 8 bases in between. The CDR3 is made up of 16 amino acids. The germline CDR1 and CDR2 sequences are SEHNR and FQNEAQ (reference sequence). CDR3 DNA: TGTGCCAGCAGCTTAGCGCTAGCCCCAACTAATGAAAAACTGTTTTTT. Its protein product is CASSLALAPTNEKLFF.

The chain links TRBV28 to TRBJ2-1, with D uncertain. This CDR3 comprises 15 residues. The V end was cut by 6 bases, the J end by 4 bases, with 16 bases between. CDR1 is MDHEN and CDR2 is SYDVKM in the germline V gene. The CDR3 nucleotides read TGTGCCAGCAGCCCGGGTGGCGGATTATACAATGAGCAGTTCTTC. This gives the protein CASSPGGGLYNEQFF.